A single sample gave rise to the 32 T cell receptor beta chains below, sequenced in a study of T-cell memory formation after mild COVID-19. TCRdb passed the 5' RACE reads through MiXCR, listing each CDR3 protein once. The top ten clones hold around a fifth of a sample with 350,000 or so distinct CDR3 sequences, approximately 12% of them seen once. Sequencing was done on a sample of PBMCs or a T cell subset sorted from them (not recorded which). The receptors here all came from a man aged 18 to 30 who had mild COVID-19 (a few samples of this study predate the infection). Cell type and time point are not known.

This chain joins TRBV7-8 and TRBJ1-6; unclear D gene. V was shortened by 3 bases and J by 0 bases, with 3 bases between the two germline ends. The CDR3 is 14 residues long. CDR1 is SGHVS and CDR2 is FQNEAQ in the germline V gene. CDR3 protein: CASSFLSYNSPLHF. In nucleotides, the CDR3 is TGTGCCAGCAGCTTCCTCTCCTATAATTCACCCCTCCACTTT.

In its sample, this clonotype was seen a few times. The V gene is TRBV13, the J gene TRBJ1-4; no definite D call. This CDR3 region has 16 residues. CDR1 is PRHDT, CDR2 FYEKMQ, per germline (reference sequence). Trimming took off 5 bases at V and 3 bases at J, with 16 bases between the two ends. DNA of the CDR3: TGTGCCAGCAGCGTCAGGAACAGCTACCCTAATGAAAAACTGTTTTTT. Translation: CASSVRNSYPNEKLFF.

Concerning this clonotype itself: The junction departs from germline at one end; a sequencing error may be responsible. The chain is built from TRBV9 and TRBJ2-1; 7 positions match TRBD2. Germline V gene sequence: CDR1 SGDLS, CDR2 YYNGEE. This CDR3 is 12 amino acids long. DNA for the CDR3: TGTGCCAGCAGCGGCAGAGCGGGGCCTTTGCTCTTC. This encodes CASSGRAGPLLF.

The V and J genes are TRBV11-2 and TRBJ2-4; maybe TRBD2 (6 bases). CDR1 is SGHAT, CDR2 FQNNGV, per germline. This CDR3 has 13 amino acids. Trimming removed 4 bases at V and 8 bases at J, with 12 bases between. The CDR3 region is CASSSLGGDIQYF. DNA for the CDR3: TGTGCCAGCAGCTCCTTGGGGGGAGACATTCAGTACTTC.

The V and J genes are TRBV20-1 and TRBJ1-2; tentative D call: TRBD1 (5 bases). Germline values: CDR1 DFQATT, CDR2 SNEGSKA (reference sequence). Deletions cut 3 bases from V and 5 bases from J, with 13 bases between. The CDR3 spans 13 residues. The CDR3 region is CSASLTAFYGYTF. Here the CDR3 DNA reads TGCAGTGCTAGTTTGACAGCTTTTTATGGCTACACCTTC.

This clonotype has at least ten counts. The chain combines TRBV3-1 with TRBJ2-1; 8 bases fit TRBD2. Germline trimming cut 2 bases from V and 3 bases from J; bases unmatched to any gene: 3. The CDR3 has 15 residues. Per the germline V gene, CDR1 is LGHDT and CDR2 is YNNKEL (reference sequence). Written as DNA, the CDR3 is TGTGCCAGCAGCCAAACGGGAGGGTTCTACAATGAGCAGTTCTTC. Translated: CASSQTGGFYNEQFF.

This chain links TRBV6-6 with TRBJ2-2, with unresolved D. Germline V CDR1 and CDR2: MNHNY, SVGAGI (reference sequence). Trimming took 5 bases from V and 7 from J, leaving 11 bases between them. CDR3 size: 13 residues. CDR3 nucleotide sequence: TGTGCCAGCAGTCACTACACCATCGGGGAGCTGTTTTTT. It codes for CASSHYTIGELFF.

The chain is built from TRBV3-1 and TRBJ2-7, with 9 bases fitting TRBD1. CDR1 is LGHDT, CDR2 YNNKEL, per germline (reference sequence). V was clipped by 2 bases and J by 11 bases; unmatched bases: 13. CDR3 length: 15 residues. CDR3 region: CASSQNSGTGSNKYF. The CDR3 bases are TGTGCCAGCAGCCAAAATTCCGGGACAGGGTCTAATAAGTACTTC.

This clonotype was seen a few times. This rearrangement joins TRBV28 to TRBJ2-3, with D maybe TRBD2 (7 bases). CDR3 size: 16 residues. With 1 base removed from V and 0 bases from J, the gap between germline ends came to 11 bases. CDR1 is MDHEN, CDR2 SYDVKM, per germline. Here the CDR3 reads CASSLLGGRSTDTQYF. CDR3 nucleotide sequence: TGTGCCAGCAGTTTATTGGGGGGGCGAAGCACAGATACGCAGTATTTT.

This clonotype turned up a few times. The CDR3 coding sequence is TGCGCCAGCAGCCTGCGCGGGCGGCAGGGGTTTTCGGTAGATACGCAGTATTTT. It yields the protein CASSLRGRQGFSVDTQYF. The chain carries TRBV4-3 and TRBJ2-3; perhaps TRBD1 as D (6 bases). V lost 4 bases and J 5 bases, leaving 25 bases between the germline ends. CDR3 length equals 18 residues. Per the germline V gene, CDR1 is LGHNA and CDR2 is YSLEER.

The rearrangement uses TRBV7-8 and TRBJ2-1; tentative D call: TRBD1 (6 bases). The V and J ends lost 4 bases and 4 bases respectively, with 11 bases between them. The CDR3 contains 14 residues. Looked up from germline, CDR1 is SGHVS and CDR2 is FQNEAQ. Here the CDR3 reads CASSYLTGYNEQFF. Here the CDR3 DNA reads TGTGCCAGCAGCTACCTCACAGGGTACAATGAGCAGTTCTTC.

This clonotype has more than one count but fewer than ten. This sequence joins TRBV18 and TRBJ2-5; 7 bases are a match to TRBD1. This CDR3 spans 13 amino acids. Germline V gene data show CDR1 as KGHSH and CDR2 as LQKENI. V was pared by 3 bases and J by 2 bases, with 0 bases of the junction left unmatched. In DNA form, the CDR3 reads TGTGCCAGCTCACCGACAGGGCAAGAGACCCAGTACTTC. The encoded protein is CASSPTGQETQYF.

This clonotype has at least ten counts. As DNA, the CDR3 is TGTGCCAGCAGCCCTACAGGTAATAGCAATCAGCCCCAGCATTTT. It translates to CASSPTGNSNQPQHF. The chain uses TRBV27 and TRBJ1-5; possibly TRBD1 for D (5 bases). Germline V gene lookup returns CDR1 MNHEY and CDR2 SMNVEV (reference sequence). This CDR3 is 15 amino acids long. Trimming pared 6 bases from V and 0 bases from J, leaving 12 bases between.

This clonotype was found many times. CDR3 loop: CASSPQRGTYEQYF. For the CDR3, the DNA is TGTGCCAGCAGTCCTCAGAGGGGGACCTACGAGCAGTACTTC. V gene TRBV12-3 or TRBV12-4 combines with J gene TRBJ2-7; the D gene is possibly TRBD1 (6 bases). Trimming stripped 5 bases from V and 2 bases from J, with 13 bases between. The length of the CDR3 is 14 residues.

This chain joins TRBV19 and TRBJ2-7; TRBD1 aligns across 7 bases. V shed 7 bases, J shed 7 bases, and the junction held 4 bases outside the gene matches. The CDR3 is 11 amino acids. Germline CDR1 is LNHDA and CDR2 is SQIVND (reference sequence). DNA for the CDR3: TGTGCCAGTAAAACAGGGGTTGAGCAGTACTTC. Protein: CASKTGVEQYF.

This clonotype was seen ten or more times. V gene TRBV29-1 combines with J gene TRBJ2-7, with TRBD1 matching over 7 bases. CDR1 is SQVTM and CDR2 is ANQGSEA in the germline V gene. The V and J ends lost 6 bases and 2 bases, in that order; junction bases with no gene match: 7. There are 13 residues in the CDR3. DNA of the CDR3: TGCAGCGTGGAAAAACAGGGGACCTACGAGCAGTACTTC. Translated, it gives CSVEKQGTYEQYF.

In its sample, this clonotype was seen a few times. The rearrangement joins TRBV10-3 to TRBJ2-6; D gene unclear. Trimming took 7 bases from V and 1 from J, leaving 14 bases between them. The CDR3 loop spans 16 amino acids. CDR1 ENHRY and CDR2 SYGVKD come from the germline V gene. The CDR3: CAITHQGVSGANVLTF. In nucleotides, the CDR3 is TGTGCCATCACCCACCAAGGCGTTTCTGGGGCCAACGTCCTGACTTTC.

The V gene is TRBV13, the J gene TRBJ2-5; D is perhaps TRBD1 or TRBD2 (6 bases each). Germline values: CDR1 PRHDT, CDR2 FYEKMQ (reference sequence). The V gene lost 1 base and the J gene lost 4 bases, with 19 bases spanning the gap. The CDR3 has 17 residues. This CDR3 reads CASSLAYRTPGAETQYF. The DNA of the CDR3 is TGTGCCAGCAGCTTAGCATATCGGACTCCGGGGGCAGAGACCCAGTACTTC.

This clonotype appeared a few times. The rearrangement joins TRBV7-3 to TRBJ2-3; 14 bases are a match to TRBD2. The germline V gene has CDR1 SGHTA and CDR2 FQGTGA. The CDR3 spans 16 residues. Unmatched junction bases numbered 3, after V lost 4 bases and J lost 3 bases. The DNA of the CDR3 is TGTGCCAGCAGCTGGACTAGCGGGGGGAGAACAGATACGCAGTATTTT. Protein: CASSWTSGGRTDTQYF.

V usage is TRBV6-5 and J usage is TRBJ2-1; 11 nucleotides align to TRBD2. The length of the CDR3 is 18 residues. The junction had 11 bases not matched to a gene; V was cut back by 2 bases and J by 5 bases. Germline CDR1 and CDR2: MNHEY and SVGAGI. In DNA form, the CDR3 reads TGTGCCAGCAGTTACCCCTCCCTAGCGGGGGGCACTAACAATGAGCAGTTCTTC. Protein product: CASSYPSLAGGTNNEQFF.

This chain joins TRBV7-2 and TRBJ1-3; 8 nucleotides agree with TRBD1. Germline V gene sequence: CDR1 SGHTA, CDR2 FQGNSA. The CDR3 extends over 16 amino acids. The V segment lost 4 bases and the J segment 1 base; nucleotides outside the gene matches: 6. CDR3 in DNA: TGTGCCAGCAGCTACACCGGGACAGGTTCTGGAAACACCATATATTTT. Its protein is CASSYTGTGSGNTIYF.

Only a few counts were recorded for this clonotype. V gene TRBV7-7 combines with J gene TRBJ2-3; 7 nucleotides match TRBD2. The CDR3 consists of 14 residues. Unmatched junction bases numbered 5, after V lost 8 bases and J lost 0 bases. The germline gives CDR1 SSHAT, CDR2 FNYEAQ (reference sequence). CDR3 coding DNA: TGTGCCAGCGTACAGCGGGGCAGCACAGATACGCAGTATTTT. Its protein product is CASVQRGSTDTQYF.

V gene TRBV7-3 combines with J gene TRBJ2-3; D is unresolved. Germline V lookup: CDR1 SGHTA, CDR2 FQGTGA. The CDR3 is made up of 14 amino acids. V dropped 1 base and J dropped 0 bases, with 5 bases sitting between them. CDR3 protein: CASSLMGSTDTQYF. Here the CDR3 DNA reads TGTGCCAGCAGCTTAATGGGTAGCACAGATACGCAGTATTTT.

This clonotype occurred a few times. V gene TRBV4-3 combines with J gene TRBJ2-2; D is perhaps TRBD2 (7 bases). The CDR3 extends over 15 amino acids. Trimming stripped 3 bases from V and 6 bases from J, with 14 bases between. Germline V gene data show CDR1 as LGHNA and CDR2 as YSLEER. Here the CDR3 DNA reads TGCGCCAGCAGCCAGTGGGGAGGGGGGTCCGGGGAGCTGTTTTTT. Translation gives CASSQWGGGSGELFF.

The chain employs TRBV27 and TRBJ2-5; D is ambiguous. Germline V CDR1 and CDR2: MNHEY, SMNVEV (reference sequence). Between the trimmed V and J ends, which lost 5 bases and 7 bases, there was a span of 14 bases. There are 13 residues in the CDR3. CDR3 protein: CASSPLATGTQYF. CDR3 sequence (DNA): TGTGCCAGCAGTCCTCTGGCTACGGGGACCCAGTACTTC.

Many counts were recorded for this clonotype. This chain uses TRBV7-9 with TRBJ1-4; TRBD1 might be the D (5 bases). The CDR3 length is 15 residues. V was pared by 5 bases and J by 1 base, with 11 bases between. CDR1 is SEHNR, CDR2 FQNEAQ, per germline (reference sequence). CDR3 loop: CASSTWDETNEKLFF. CDR3 sequence (DNA): TGTGCCAGCAGCACCTGGGACGAAACTAATGAAAAACTGTTTTTT.

CDR3 region: CASSPGPPSEQYF. The CDR3 bases are TGTGCCAGCAGTCCCGGACCCCCCTCCGAGCAGTACTTC. The gene calls are TRBV12-3 or TRBV12-4 and TRBJ2-7; D is undetermined. Trimming removed 5 bases at V and 6 bases at J, with 14 bases between. The CDR3 consists of 13 residues.

V and J are TRBV6-5 and TRBJ2-6, with 7 bases that match TRBD2. With V trimmed by 7 bases and J by 0 bases, 12 bases remained unmatched. The CDR3 length is 18 residues. Germline lookup yields CDR1 MNHEY and CDR2 SVGAGI. CDR3 sequence: CASTRGRGPLSGANVLTF. The CDR3 DNA sequence: TGTGCCAGCACCCGAGGGAGGGGACCTCTCTCTGGGGCCAACGTCCTGACTTTC.

This clonotype was seen a few times. The chain combines TRBV7-7 with TRBJ2-1; 7 positions match TRBD2. J gave up 8 bases and V 5 bases, and 15 bases lay outside the gene matches. There are 16 residues in the CDR3. Germline CDR1 SSHAT, CDR2 FNYEAQ (reference sequence). The CDR3 loop reads CASSPRAGPRPDEQFF. The CDR3 bases are TGTGCCAGCAGCCCTAGAGCGGGGCCCCGACCCGATGAGCAGTTCTTC.

There are a few counts of this clonotype. The chain combines TRBV11-2 with TRBJ1-1, with unresolved D. Germline V gene lookup returns CDR1 SGHAT and CDR2 FQNNGV. The CDR3 runs 14 residues. The V gene lost 5 bases and the J gene lost 4 bases, with 14 bases spanning the gap. The CDR3 sequence: CASSGGTGSTEAFF. CDR3 DNA: TGTGCCAGCAGCGGAGGCACGGGGAGCACTGAAGCTTTCTTT.

The V and J genes are TRBV12-3 or TRBV12-4 and TRBJ2-3; 9 bases are a match to TRBD2. This CDR3 has 16 amino acids. The ends lost 3 bases at V and 1 base at J; junction bases unmatched: 5. The CDR3 reads CASSFGGGAGTDTQYF. In DNA, the CDR3 is TGTGCCAGCAGTTTTGGCGGGGGGGCCGGCACAGATACGCAGTATTTT.

This clonotype was observed many times. At one boundary the junction diverges from the germline segment, which might be a read error. The chain combines TRBV5-1 with TRBJ2-3; D may correspond to TRBD1 or TRBD2 (5 bases each). The germline V gene has CDR1 SGHRS and CDR2 YFSETQ. The CDR3 is 13 amino acids. In DNA, the CDR3 is TGTGCCAGCAGCTTAGCCGGGGCGGATACGCAGTATTTT. This gives the protein CASSLAGADTQYF.